The clone carrying this TCR beta chain was recorded at least ten times. Its antigen remains unidentified. Points from the study as a whole: Tumor memory CD4+ T cell TCR gene usage clustered with blood and lymph node memory CD4+ cells and lymph node naive CD4+ cells. Greatest tumor Treg TCR overlap was with tumor naive CD4+ cells.

The sorted Tregs were CD4+CD25+CD127-/low cells. The TRBV12-4/TRBJ1-2 clonotypes were amplified using barcode primers with ligated adaptors. TCRdb ran MiXCR on the multiplex PCR reads and lists one entry per CDR3 protein. This table holds approximately 300 distinct CDR3 sequences, 3% to 4.5% found once. This CDR3 contains 13 residues. V lost 5 bases and J 8 bases, leaving 15 bases between the germline ends. The sequencing input was Tregs sorted from blood. The receptor was isolated from a female donor with breast cancer. The rearrangement uses TRBV12-3 or TRBV12-4 and TRBJ1-2, with D possibly being TRBD1 (5 bases). Written as DNA, the CDR3 is TGTGCCAGCAGTCCATCTGCAGGGTTGGGCTACACCTTC. Its translation is CASSPSAGLGYTF.